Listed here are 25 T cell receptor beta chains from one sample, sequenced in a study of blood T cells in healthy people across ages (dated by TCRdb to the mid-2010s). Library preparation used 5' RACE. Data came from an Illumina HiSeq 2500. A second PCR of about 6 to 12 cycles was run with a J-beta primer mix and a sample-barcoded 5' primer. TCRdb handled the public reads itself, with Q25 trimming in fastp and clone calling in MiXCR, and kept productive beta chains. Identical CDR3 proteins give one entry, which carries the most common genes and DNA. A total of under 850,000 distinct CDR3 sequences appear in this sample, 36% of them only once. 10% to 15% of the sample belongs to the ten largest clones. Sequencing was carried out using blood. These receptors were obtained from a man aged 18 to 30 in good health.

CDR3 DNA sequence: TGCAGTGCTAGAGGACTAGCGGGGGGCAGCACAGATACGCAGTATTTT. Translated: CSARGLAGGSTDTQYF. The chain combines TRBV20-1 with TRBJ2-3; TRBD2 aligns across 13 bases. J lost 0 bases, V lost 1 base, and 1 base had no gene match. The germline V gene encodes CDR1 DFQATT and CDR2 SNEGSKA (reference sequence). The CDR3 is 16 residues long.

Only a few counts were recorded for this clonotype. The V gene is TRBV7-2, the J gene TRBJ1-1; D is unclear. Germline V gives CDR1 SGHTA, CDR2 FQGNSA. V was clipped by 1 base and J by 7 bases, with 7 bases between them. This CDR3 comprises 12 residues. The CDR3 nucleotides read TGTGCCAGCAGCTTAGATGCGGGTGAAGCTTTCTTT. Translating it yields CASSLDAGEAFF.

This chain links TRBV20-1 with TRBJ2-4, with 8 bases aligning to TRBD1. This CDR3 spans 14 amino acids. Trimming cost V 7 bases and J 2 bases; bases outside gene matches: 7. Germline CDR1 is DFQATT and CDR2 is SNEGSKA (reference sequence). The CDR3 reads CSVRDRITKNIQYF. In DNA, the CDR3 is TGCAGTGTTAGGGACAGGATAACCAAAAACATTCAGTACTTC.

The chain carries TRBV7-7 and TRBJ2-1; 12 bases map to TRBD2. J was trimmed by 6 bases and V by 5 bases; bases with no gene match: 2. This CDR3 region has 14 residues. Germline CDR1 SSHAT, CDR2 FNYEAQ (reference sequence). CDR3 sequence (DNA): TGTGCCAGCAGCGTGACTAGCGGGGGCAATGAGCAGTTCTTC. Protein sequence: CASSVTSGGNEQFF.

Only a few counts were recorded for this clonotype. The chain's CDR3 is CASSYGGSRNYGYTF. CDR3 nucleotides: TGTGCCAGCAGTTACGGAGGGTCCCGAAACTATGGCTACACCTTC. This chain links TRBV6-6 with TRBJ1-2; no reliable D call. The V end lost 2 bases, the J end lost 2 bases, and 12 bases lay between the germline ends. CDR3 size: 15 residues. From germline, CDR1 is MNHNY and CDR2 SVGAGI (reference sequence).

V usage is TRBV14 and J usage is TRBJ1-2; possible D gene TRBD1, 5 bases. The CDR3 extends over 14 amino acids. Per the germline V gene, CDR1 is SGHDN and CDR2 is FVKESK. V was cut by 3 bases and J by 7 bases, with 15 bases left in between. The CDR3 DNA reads TGTGCCAGCAGCCACGATCGGGGCAGGGTTGGCTACACCTTC. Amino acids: CASSHDRGRVGYTF.

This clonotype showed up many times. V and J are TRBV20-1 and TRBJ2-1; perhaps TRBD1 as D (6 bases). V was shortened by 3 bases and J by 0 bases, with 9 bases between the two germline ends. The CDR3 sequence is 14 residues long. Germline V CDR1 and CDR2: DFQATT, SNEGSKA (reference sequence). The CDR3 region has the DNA TGCAGTGCTAGGGACAGCGTCTCCTACAATGAGCAGTTCTTC. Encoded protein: CSARDSVSYNEQFF.

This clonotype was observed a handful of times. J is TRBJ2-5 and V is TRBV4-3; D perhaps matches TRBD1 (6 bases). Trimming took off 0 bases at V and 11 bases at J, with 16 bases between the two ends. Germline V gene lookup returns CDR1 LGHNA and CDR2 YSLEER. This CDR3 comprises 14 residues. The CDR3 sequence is CASSQDTGPQGQYF. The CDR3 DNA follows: TGCGCCAGCAGCCAAGATACCGGACCGCAGGGGCAGTACTTC.

The CDR3 nucleotides read TGTGCCATCACCGATCTAGACTTCTCGGGGAACACCGGGGAGCTGTTTTTT. Protein product: CAITDLDFSGNTGELFF. This chain joins TRBV10-3 and TRBJ2-2, with unresolved D. The V end was cut by 7 bases, the J end by 1 base, with 19 bases between. The germline V gene has CDR1 ENHRY and CDR2 SYGVKD. This CDR3 region has 17 residues.

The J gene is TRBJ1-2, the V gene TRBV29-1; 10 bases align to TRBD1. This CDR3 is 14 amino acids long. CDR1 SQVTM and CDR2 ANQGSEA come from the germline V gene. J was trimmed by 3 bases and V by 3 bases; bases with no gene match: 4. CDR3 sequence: CSVDATGGDYGYTF. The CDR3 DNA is TGCAGCGTTGACGCGACAGGGGGCGACTATGGCTACACCTTC.

CDR3 in DNA: TGCAGTGCTAGCGCGGTGGGGTATGGCTACACCTTC. Its protein product is CSASAVGYGYTF. V gene TRBV20-1 combines with J gene TRBJ1-2; D is unresolved. The CDR3 runs to 12 residues. V lost 3 bases and J lost 5, with 10 bases in between. In germline, CDR1 is DFQATT, CDR2 SNEGSKA (reference sequence).

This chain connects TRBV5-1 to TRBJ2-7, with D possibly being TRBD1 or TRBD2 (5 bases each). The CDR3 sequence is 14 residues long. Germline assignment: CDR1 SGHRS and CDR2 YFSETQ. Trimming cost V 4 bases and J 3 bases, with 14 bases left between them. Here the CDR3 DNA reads TGCGCCAGCAGCGTGGGGACGGCTTACTACGAGCAGTACTTC. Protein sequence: CASSVGTAYYEQYF.

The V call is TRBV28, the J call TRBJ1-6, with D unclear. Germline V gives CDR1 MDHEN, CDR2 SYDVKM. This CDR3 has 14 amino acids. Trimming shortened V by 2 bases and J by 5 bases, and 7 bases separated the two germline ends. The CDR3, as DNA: TGTGCCAGCAGTTTACCAAGGGATAATTCACCCCTCCACTTT. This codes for CASSLPRDNSPLHF.

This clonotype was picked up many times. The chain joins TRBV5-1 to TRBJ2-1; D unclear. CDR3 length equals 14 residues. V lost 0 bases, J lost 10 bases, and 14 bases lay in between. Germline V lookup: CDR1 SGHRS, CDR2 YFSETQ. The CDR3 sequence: CASSLEYTDREQFF. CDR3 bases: TGCGCCAGCAGCTTGGAATACACGGACCGGGAGCAGTTCTTC.

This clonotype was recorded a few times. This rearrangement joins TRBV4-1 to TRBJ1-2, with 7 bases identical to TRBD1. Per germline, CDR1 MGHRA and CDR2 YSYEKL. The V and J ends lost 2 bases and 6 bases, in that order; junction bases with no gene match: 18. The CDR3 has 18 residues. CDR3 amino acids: CASSQNDRAWTPRNGYTF. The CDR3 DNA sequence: TGCGCCAGCAGCCAAAACGACAGGGCCTGGACTCCCAGAAATGGCTACACCTTC.

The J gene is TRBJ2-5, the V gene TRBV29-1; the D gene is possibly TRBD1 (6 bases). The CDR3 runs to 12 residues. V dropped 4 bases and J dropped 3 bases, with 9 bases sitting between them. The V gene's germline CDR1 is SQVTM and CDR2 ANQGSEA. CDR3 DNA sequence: TGCAGCGTTGGAAGGACAGAAGAGACCCAGTACTTC. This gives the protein CSVGRTEETQYF.

The CDR3 nucleotides read TGTGCCAGCAGTTTGATCCAGGGTAATTCACCCCTCCACTTT. Residues: CASSLIQGNSPLHF. The gene calls are TRBV27 and TRBJ1-6; TRBD1 might be the D (5 bases). The CDR3 loop spans 14 amino acids. Trimming left V 3 bases short and J 6 bases short, with 9 bases between. The germline V gene has CDR1 MNHEY and CDR2 SMNVEV (reference sequence).

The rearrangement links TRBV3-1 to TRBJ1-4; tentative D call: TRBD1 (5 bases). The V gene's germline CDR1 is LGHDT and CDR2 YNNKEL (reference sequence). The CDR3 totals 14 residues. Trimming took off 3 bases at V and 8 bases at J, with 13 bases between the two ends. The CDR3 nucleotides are TGTGCCAGCAGCCAGGACTCAAGGGGAGAAAAACTGTTTTTT. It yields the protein CASSQDSRGEKLFF.

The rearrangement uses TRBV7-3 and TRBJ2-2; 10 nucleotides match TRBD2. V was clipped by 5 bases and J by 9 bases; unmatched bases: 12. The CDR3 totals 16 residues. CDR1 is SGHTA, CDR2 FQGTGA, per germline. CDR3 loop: CASSLTSGVPPRELFF. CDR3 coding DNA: TGTGCCAGCAGCCTTACTAGCGGGGTACCCCCCCGGGAGCTGTTTTTT.

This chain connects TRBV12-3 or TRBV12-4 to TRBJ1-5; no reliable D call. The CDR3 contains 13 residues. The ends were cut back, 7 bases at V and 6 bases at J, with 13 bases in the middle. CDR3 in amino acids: CASILGPGQPQHF. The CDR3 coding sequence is TGTGCCAGCATTCTTGGGCCCGGTCAGCCCCAGCATTTT.

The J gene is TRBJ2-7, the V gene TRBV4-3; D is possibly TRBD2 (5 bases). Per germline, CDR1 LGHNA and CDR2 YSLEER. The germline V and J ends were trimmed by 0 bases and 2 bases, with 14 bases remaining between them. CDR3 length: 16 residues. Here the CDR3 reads CASSQERVPSTYEQYF. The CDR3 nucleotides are TGCGCCAGCAGCCAAGAGAGGGTCCCCTCTACCTACGAGCAGTACTTC.

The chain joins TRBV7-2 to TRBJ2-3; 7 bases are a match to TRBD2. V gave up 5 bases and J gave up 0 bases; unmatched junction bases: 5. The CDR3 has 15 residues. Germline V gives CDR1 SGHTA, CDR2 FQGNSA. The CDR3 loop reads CASSPAGPSTDTQYF. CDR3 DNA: TGTGCCAGCAGCCCAGCGGGGCCTAGCACAGATACGCAGTATTTT.

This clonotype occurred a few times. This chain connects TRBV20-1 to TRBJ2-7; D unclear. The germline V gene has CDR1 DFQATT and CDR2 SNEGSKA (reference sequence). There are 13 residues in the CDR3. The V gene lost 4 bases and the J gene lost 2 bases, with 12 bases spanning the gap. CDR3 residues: CSATGSMPYEQYF. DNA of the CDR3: TGCAGTGCTACCGGGTCTATGCCCTACGAGCAGTACTTC.

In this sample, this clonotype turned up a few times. The DNA of the CDR3 is TGTGCCAGCAGCCTGACTAGCTACCCTAGCACAGATACGCAGTATTTT. Amino acid sequence: CASSLTSYPSTDTQYF. The V and J genes are TRBV9 and TRBJ2-3, with TRBD2 matching over 7 bases. The CDR3 contains 16 residues. V was clipped by 4 bases and J by 0 bases; unmatched bases: 8. The germline gives CDR1 SGDLS, CDR2 YYNGEE.

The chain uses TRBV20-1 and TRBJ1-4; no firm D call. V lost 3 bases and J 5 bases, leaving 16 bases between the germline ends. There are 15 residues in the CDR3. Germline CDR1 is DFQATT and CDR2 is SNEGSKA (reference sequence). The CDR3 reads CSARVNHERNEKLFF. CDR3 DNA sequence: TGCAGTGCTAGGGTCAACCACGAAAGGAATGAAAAACTGTTTTTT.